The 13 T cell receptor beta chains reported below all come from one sample, sequenced in a study of T cell changes during pregnancy in multiple sclerosis. Some clones are missing from TCRdb's copy, which holds only in-frame ones; the method was immunoSEQ multiplex PCR. The repertoire includes around 65,000 clones, about 92% of them detected once, and about 2.7% sits in the top ten. Sequences were derived from peripheral blood, sampled in the second trimester of pregnancy. The source of these receptors is a female donor in good health, enrolled as a control in a pregnancy study.

In its sample, this clone was seen once. The J gene is TRBJ2-1, the V gene TRBV23-1; TRBD2 agrees at 12 bases. TRBV23-1 is labeled an ORF, and its function is uncertain. The CDR3 is 16 amino acids. After removal of 1 base from V and 6 bases from J, the junction contained 4 bases not matched to a gene. CDR3 nucleotide sequence: TGCGCCAGCAGTCAATTGACTAGCGGGAGTGGCAATGAGCAGTTCTTC. This encodes CASSQLTSGSGNEQFF.

The chain is built from TRBV19 and TRBJ2-5, with D possibly being TRBD2 (5 bases). Germline assignment: CDR1 LNHDA and CDR2 SQIVND (reference sequence). V was pared by 11 bases and J by 3 bases, with 16 bases between. The CDR3 runs to 13 residues. CDR3 in amino acids: CASQPRRKETQYF. The CDR3 DNA is TGTGCCTCCCAACCTAGGAGGAAAGAGACCCAGTACTTC.

The chain has TRBV13 and TRBJ1-1; tentatively, D is TRBD1 (5 bases). CDR1 and CDR2 (germline): PRHDT, FYEKMQ (reference sequence). The V gene lost 0 bases and the J gene lost 4 bases, with 15 bases spanning the gap. This CDR3 spans 16 amino acids. The CDR3 DNA reads TGTGCCAGCAGCTTAGGCCAGGGCCCTGTTGGCACTGAAGCTTTCTTT. It codes for CASSLGQGPVGTEAFF.

The chain couples TRBV5-1 to TRBJ2-2; 9 bases match TRBD2. The CDR3 is 17 residues long. V was clipped by 0 bases and J by 6 bases; unmatched bases: 9. Germline CDR1 is SGHRS and CDR2 is YFSETQ. The CDR3 loop is CASSLALFRGGAGELFF. CDR3 bases: TGCGCCAGCAGCTTGGCTCTCTTCCGCGGGGGGGCCGGGGAGCTGTTTTTT.

A single count supports this clone. The rearrangement joins TRBV27 to TRBJ2-2; 10 bases map to TRBD2. V lost 6 bases and J lost 5; bases outside the gene matches: 6. Germline lookup yields CDR1 MNHEY and CDR2 SMNVEV (reference sequence). CDR3 length: 15 residues. Here the CDR3 DNA reads TGTGCCAGCAGGAATAGCGGGGGGAAAACCGGGGAGCTGTTTTTT. As protein: CASRNSGGKTGELFF.

The rearrangement links TRBV10-1 to TRBJ2-3; possible D gene TRBD1, 6 bases. The CDR3 is 15 residues long. Trimming removed 3 bases from V and 11 bases from J, with 21 bases in between. Germline CDR1 WNHNN, CDR2 SYGVQD (reference sequence). CDR3 DNA: TGCGCCAGCAGTGAAAGGGACCGGTGGACAGCTGGGCAGTATTTT. Translated, it gives CASSERDRWTAGQYF.

This sequence joins TRBV9 and TRBJ1-4; 9 bases line up with TRBD1. After removal of 3 bases from V and 7 bases from J, the junction contained 7 bases not matched to a gene. The germline CDR1 and CDR2 sequences are SGDLS and YYNGEE. CDR3 length equals 15 residues. CDR3 in amino acids: CASSESTGGFEKLFF. Here the CDR3 DNA reads TGTGCCAGCAGCGAATCCACAGGGGGCTTTGAAAAACTGTTTTTT.

V and J are TRBV6-1 and TRBJ1-5; possibly TRBD1 for D (6 bases). V was clipped by 0 bases and J by 2 bases, with 14 bases between them. The CDR3 has 17 amino acids. Germline V gives CDR1 MNHNS, CDR2 SASEGT. The DNA for the CDR3 is TGTGCCAGCAGTGAAGCGGGGGCGTTGGGGGGCAATCAGCCCCAGCATTTT. Its translation is CASSEAGALGGNQPQHF.

This clone showed up just a few times. J is TRBJ1-4 and V is TRBV5-1; 8 bases are a match to TRBD1. J was trimmed by 5 bases and V by 5 bases; bases with no gene match: 2. Germline V CDR1 and CDR2: SGHRS, YFSETQ. The CDR3 totals 13 residues. CDR3 in amino acids: CASRRDRNEKLFF. The CDR3, as DNA: TGCGCCAGCAGAAGGGACAGGAATGAAAAACTGTTTTTT.

The chain uses TRBV29-1 and TRBJ1-1; TRBD1 agrees at 8 bases. The CDR3 is made up of 13 amino acids. Germline V gene lookup returns CDR1 SQVTM and CDR2 ANQGSEA. Trimming cost V 4 bases and J 1 base; bases outside gene matches: 2. The CDR3 loop reads CSVVTGGNTEAFF. The CDR3 DNA is TGCAGCGTTGTTACAGGGGGGAACACTGAAGCTTTCTTT.

This clone was picked up one time. The genes are TRBV18 and TRBJ1-3; 7 bases line up with TRBD1. The trim removed 3 bases at V and 2 bases at J, leaving 7 bases unmatched. The CDR3 runs to 16 residues. Germline V CDR1 and CDR2: KGHSH, LQKENI. The CDR3 DNA follows: TGTGCCAGCTCACCCGGTACAGGGGCCACTGGAAACACCATATATTTT. Its protein is CASSPGTGATGNTIYF.

V usage is TRBV30 and J usage is TRBJ2-2, with 8 bases lining up with TRBD1. V lost 7 bases and J lost 0; bases outside the gene matches: 7. This CDR3 spans 15 amino acids. The germline gives CDR1 GTSNPN, CDR2 SVGIG (reference sequence). In nucleotides, the CDR3 is TGTGCCTCCAAACAGGGGGAGGCGAACACCGGGGAGCTGTTTTTT. This sequence encodes CASKQGEANTGELFF.

This chain links TRBV11-2 with TRBJ2-1; possible D gene TRBD2, 7 bases. CDR1 is SGHAT, CDR2 FQNNGV, per germline. With 5 bases removed from V and 12 bases from J, the gap between germline ends came to 20 bases. This CDR3 region has 14 residues. In DNA, the CDR3 is TGTGCCAGCAGCATAGGGAGTAGGGGGGGCACGCAGTTCTTC. Translation: CASSIGSRGGTQFF.